These T cell receptor beta chains were read from a single sample in a study of human T cells and chemical hapten exposure. MiXCR, applied by TCRdb to the RACE reads, yields one record per CDR3 protein. The table lists about 120,000 distinct CDR3 sequences, roughly 12% of them singletons, with 1.1% to 1.5% in the top ten. Sequencing used whole blood, obtained in connection with sensitization to the hapten diphenylcyclopropenone (DPC). These receptors all stem from a woman aged 45-65 years with alopecia areata. Some clones in this sample may be carry-over from other donors' samples. The CDR3 runs from the conserved cysteine through the conserved F or W. The D gene is left open where the match is weak. Not every row has a clone size; where given, it reads once, few, many or a size class.

j_gene | abundance | v_gene | d_gene | CDR3nt | CDR3aa
TRBJ2-3 | few | TRBV24-1 | TRBD2 | TGTGCCACCAGTGATTTTAGCCCCCGACTAGCGGGAGAAGATACGCAGTATTTT | CATSDFSPRLAGEDTQYF
TRBJ2-3 | few | TRBV6-1 | TRBD2 | TGTGCCAGCAGTGAAGCGGGGGTAGCGGGAGTGGCAGATACGCAGTATTTT | CASSEAGVAGVADTQYF
TRBJ2-1 | few | TRBV5-5 | NA | TGTGCCAGCAGACTACTAGGGGTTGAGCAGTTCTTC | CASRLLGVEQFF
TRBJ2-3 | many | TRBV29-1 | NA | TGCAGCGCTAAAGGAGGGGGAGCAGATACGCAGTATTTT | CSAKGGGADTQYF
TRBJ2-7 | few | TRBV28 | TRBD1 | TGTGCCAGCATACCCGGGACAGTAGGCAACGAGCAGTACTTC | CASIPGTVGNEQYF
TRBJ1-1 | NA | TRBV18 | NA | TGTGCCGCGGGGGGCGGAACTGAAGCTTTCTTT | CAAGGGTEAFF
TRBJ2-5 | few | TRBV23-1 | NA | TGCGCCAGCAGCCCCAGGAAACTCTTACAAGAGACCCAGTACTTC | CASSPRKLLQETQYF
TRBJ1-5 | few | TRBV6-6 | NA | TGTGCCAGCAGTTATTACAATCAGCCCCAGCATTTT | CASSYYNQPQHF
TRBJ2-5 | few | TRBV20-1 | TRBD2 | TGCAGTGCTTCCCGGACTAGCGAAGAGACCCAGTACTTC | CSASRTSEETQYF
TRBJ1-5 | many | TRBV20-1 | TRBD1 | TGCAGTGCTAGGGGGACAGGGGATCAGCCCCAGCATTTT | CSARGTGDQPQHF
TRBJ2-3 | NA | TRBV4-3 | NA | TGCGCCAGCAGCCGGGGGGACGGTGGAGGCACAGATACGCAGTATTTT | CASSRGDGGGTDTQYF
TRBJ2-7 | NA | TRBV28 | NA | TGTGCCGGTAGACCTAGGAGCTCCTACGAGCAGTACTTC | CAGRPRSSYEQYF
TRBJ1-4 | NA | TRBV28 | NA | TGTGCCAGCAGGCCGGGGTACGCGGGAAAACTGTTTTTT | CASRPGYAGKLFF
TRBJ1-3 | many | TRBV29-1 | NA | TGCAGCGTTGAAGATGGGGGAACTGGAAACACCATATATTTT | CSVEDGGTGNTIYF
TRBJ2-5 | few | TRBV5-5 | TRBD2 | TGTGCCAGCAGCCACCCCAGCGGGGGGGCAGGGACCCAGTACTTC | CASSHPSGGAGTQYF
TRBJ1-1 | few | TRBV18 | NA | TGTGCCAGCTCACCGGGGGGTACCCCGAAATCTGGTGAAGCTTTCTTT | CASSPGGTPKSGEAFF
TRBJ1-2 | NA | TRBV2 | TRBD1 | TGTGCCAGCAGTGACCCCGACAGGGCCGTTAACTATGGCTACACCTTC | CASSDPDRAVNYGYTF
TRBJ2-5 | NA | TRBV24-1 | NA | TGTGCCACCAGTGACCCAGGGACTCCCTTGGGGGAGACCCAGTACTTC | CATSDPGTPLGETQYF
TRBJ2-2 | NA | TRBV4-2 | TRBD1 | TGTGCCAGCAGCCAAGGGACAGGGGAAAGGGTGTTTTTT | CASSQGTGERVFF
TRBJ1-6 | many | TRBV6-1 | NA | TGTGCCGGGCGCCAGGGAATCTATAATTCACCCCTCCACTTT | CAGRQGIYNSPLHF
TRBJ1-2 | few | TRBV2 | TRBD1 | TGTGCCAGCAGTGCGAACGAACAGGGGGCCTCTGGCTACACCTTC | CASSANEQGASGYTF
TRBJ2-1 | few | TRBV6-6 | NA | TGTGCCAGCGCCCACGACGTCATGGCGGGGAAAAGGAATGAGCAGTTCTTC | CASAHDVMAGKRNEQFF
TRBJ2-2 | many | TRBV7-2 | NA | TGTGCCAGCAGCTTTACAGGGTTAGGGACCGGGGAGCTGTTTTTT | CASSFTGLGTGELFF
TRBJ2-3 | NA | TRBV9 | NA | TGTGCCAGCAGCCTAACCTCAGCGGGTCGCACAGATACGCAGTATTTT | CASSLTSAGRTDTQYF
TRBJ2-7 | many | TRBV28 | NA | TGTGCCAGCAGTTTAATCCCCGGGCCGGGACGGTCCTACGAGCAGTACTTC | CASSLIPGPGRSYEQYF
TRBJ1-5 | many | TRBV5-6 | TRBD1 | TGTGCCAGCAGCTTCCGGGACAGGGGGCTGACCCAGCATTTT | CASSFRDRGLTQHF
TRBJ1-1 | NA | TRBV4-2 | NA | TGTGCCAGCAGCCATCTGGGGGGGTTGGAGAACACTGAAGCTTTCTTT | CASSHLGGLENTEAFF
TRBJ2-5 | few | TRBV24-1 | TRBD1 | TGTGCCACCAGCGGAACAGGGGTACGAGAGACCCAGTACTTC | CATSGTGVRETQYF
TRBJ2-3 | NA | TRBV4-2 | TRBD2 | TGTGCCAGCAACCACAATCGGGGGGAGGTAGATACGCGGTATTTT | CASNHNRGEVDTRYF
TRBJ2-1 | NA | TRBV20-1 | NA | TGCAGTGCTTGCCGGGGACACTCCTACAATGAGCAGTTCTTC | CSACRGHSYNEQFF
TRBJ2-3 | few | TRBV4-2 | NA | TGTGCCAGCAGCCAAGATGTTCAGAGGGAGGTCAAGGATACGCAGTATTTT | CASSQDVQREVKDTQYF
TRBJ2-3 | many | TRBV29-1 | NA | TGCAGTCTCGCGGGGACTTACACAGATACGCAGTATTTT | CSLAGTYTDTQYF
TRBJ1-5 | many | TRBV28 | NA | TGTGCCAGCAGCCTGGGAAATCAGCCCCAGCATTTT | CASSLGNQPQHF
TRBJ1-2 | few | TRBV5-6 | NA | TGTGCCAGCAGCTTAGTGGGGGCTGACTATGGCTACACCTTC | CASSLVGADYGYTF
TRBJ2-5 | few | TRBV5-1 | NA | TGCGCCAGCAGCCGAGGGACGAACAGTGGAACACAAGAGACCCAGTACTTC | CASSRGTNSGTQETQYF
TRBJ1-5 | NA | TRBV6-2/TRBV6-3 | TRBD1 | TGTGCCAGCAGTTCTTACAGGGGGGGTCAGCCCCAGCATTTT | CASSSYRGGQPQHF
TRBJ2-1 | many | TRBV4-1 | NA | TGCGCCAGCAGCCAAGTCGGGTTAGCTCCCTACAATGAGCAGTTCTTC | CASSQVGLAPYNEQFF
TRBJ2-5 | few | TRBV12-2 | NA | TGTGCAAGTCGCTTAGTACATTGGGCACAAGAGACCCAGTACTTC | CASRLVHWAQETQYF
TRBJ1-6 | NA | TRBV28 | TRBD1 | TGTGCCAGCAGCCGGGACAGGATCAATTCACCCCTCCACTTT | CASSRDRINSPLHF
TRBJ1-2 | NA | TRBV20-1 | NA | TGCAGTGGTCAAACGGACGCTAACTATGGCTACACCTTC | CSGQTDANYGYTF
TRBJ1-6 | many | TRBV3-1 | NA | TGTGCCAGCAGCAGACCTTTCTATAATTCACCCCTCCACTTT | CASSRPFYNSPLHF
TRBJ2-7 | many | TRBV11-2 | NA | TGTGCCAGCAGCGCCAGGACTGGCTACGAGCAGTACTTC | CASSARTGYEQYF